A selection of T cell receptor beta chains follows, all from one sample in a study of blood T cells in healthy people across ages. TCRdb ran MiXCR on the 5' RACE reads and lists one entry per CDR3 protein. The sample has about 1 million distinct CDR3 sequences; under 45% are singletons. The specimen was blood. The receptor set was obtained from a woman aged 60-70 years in good health. Each CDR3 is given with its conserved first and last residue. The order of the fields is clone size, J gene, V gene, D gene, CDR3 protein, CDR3 DNA. A D gene is named only where the DNA matches it firmly. Not every row has a clone size; where given, it reads once, few, many or a size class.

>.|TRBJ2-7|TRBV6-2/TRBV6-3|.
CASRLLGAYEQYF
TGTGCCAGCCGCCTGCTGGGAGCGTACGAGCAGTACTTC
>few|TRBJ2-7|TRBV20-1|TRBD2
CSARTSGSPFEQYF
TGCAGTGCTCGTACTAGCGGGAGCCCCTTCGAGCAGTACTTC
>.|TRBJ2-7|TRBV10-3|.
CAISETQGTYEQYF
TGTGCCATCAGTGAGACACAGGGAACCTACGAGCAGTACTTC
>.|TRBJ2-3|TRBV3-1|TRBD1
CASSRTGHTDTQYF
TGTGCCAGCAGCCGGACAGGACACACAGATACGCAGTATTTT
>.|TRBJ2-6|TRBV25-1|.
CASRDWAGANVLTF
TGTGCCAGCAGGGATTGGGCTGGGGCCAACGTCCTGACTTTC
>.|TRBJ1-2|TRBV29-1|.
CSVLFSNYGHTF
TGCAGCGTTCTTTTTTCTAACTATGGCCACACCTTC
>few|TRBJ2-3|TRBV27|TRBD2
CASSSGLASPTQYF
TGTGCCAGCAGTTCCGGACTAGCGAGTCCTACGCAGTATTTT
>.|TRBJ1-5|TRBV28|.
CASMGPNQPQHF
TGTGCCAGCATGGGTCCAAATCAGCCCCAGCATTTT
>.|TRBJ1-2|TRBV11-2|.
CASSQSRGVYGYTF
TGTGCCAGCAGCCAAAGTCGGGGGGTCTATGGCTACACCTTC
>.|TRBJ2-5|TRBV11-2|TRBD2
CASSLRGLAGETQYF
TGTGCCAGCAGCTTAAGGGGACTAGCAGGAGAGACCCAGTACTTC
>.|TRBJ1-1|TRBV10-3|.
CANSKQQGVSTEAFF
TGTGCCAACTCGAAACAACAGGGCGTCAGCACTGAAGCTTTCTTT
>few|TRBJ2-4|TRBV7-9|TRBD1
CASSGTQKGTGENIQYF
TGTGCCAGCAGCGGAACCCAAAAGGGGACAGGAGAAAACATTCAGTACTTC
>.|TRBJ2-3|TRBV5-1|TRBD1
CASRQQGAGGDTQYF
TGCGCCAGCAGGCAACAGGGGGCAGGTGGAGATACGCAGTATTTT
>.|TRBJ2-3|TRBV12-3/TRBV12-4|.
CASSLSPRPNERDTQYF
TGTGCCAGCAGTCTTTCTCCGCGGCCCAACGAGAGAGATACGCAGTATTTT
>.|TRBJ2-7|TRBV5-4|TRBD1
CASSGGQVSYEQYF
TGTGCCAGCAGCGGGGGACAGGTTTCCTACGAGCAGTACTTC
>many|TRBJ2-4|TRBV24-1|.
CATSKEGPTLKNIQYF
TGTGCCACCAGTAAGGAAGGACCTACACTAAAAAACATTCAGTACTTC
>few|TRBJ2-1|TRBV7-9|.
CASSGRVADSYNEQFF
TGTGCCAGCAGCGGACGGGTGGCGGACTCCTACAATGAGCAGTTCTTC
>.|TRBJ2-5|TRBV7-9|.
CASSLKAMYQETQYF
TGTGCCAGCAGCTTAAAGGCTATGTACCAAGAGACCCAGTACTTC
>.|TRBJ2-7|TRBV7-9|.
CASSAERGPYNEQYF
TGTGCCAGCAGCGCCGAAAGGGGTCCCTACAATGAGCAGTACTTC
>once|TRBJ2-3|TRBV16|.
CASSLKAGASTDTQYF
TGTGCCAGCAGCCTCAAAGCGGGCGCTAGCACAGATACGCAGTATTTT
>.|TRBJ2-5|TRBV20-1|.
CSARPDPQEKTQYF
TGCAGTGCTAGGCCGGATCCGCAGGAGAAGACCCAGTACTTC
>.|TRBJ2-7|TRBV6-6|.
CASSYNPVDYEQYF
TGTGCCAGCAGTTACAACCCCGTAGACTACGAGCAGTACTTC
>.|TRBJ2-1|TRBV6-6|.
CASSYPSGEQFF
TGTGCCAGCAGTTACCCCTCAGGGGAGCAGTTCTTC
>.|TRBJ2-1|TRBV6-1|.
CASTSVRRNEQFF
TGTGCCAGCACTTCAGTAAGGCGGAATGAGCAGTTCTTC
>.|TRBJ2-7|TRBV12-5|TRBD2
CASGLVHGGRKIYNEQYF
TGTGCTAGTGGTTTGGTACACGGCGGGAGGAAGATTTACAATGAGCAGTACTTC
>few|TRBJ2-7|TRBV28|TRBD1
CASSKRQGSNEQYF
TGTGCCAGCAGTAAACGACAGGGTTCGAACGAGCAGTACTTC
>few|TRBJ2-1|TRBV6-1|.
CASSSQGTSYNEQFF
TGTGCCAGCAGTAGTCAGGGGACCTCCTACAATGAGCAGTTCTTC
>.|TRBJ2-1|TRBV24-1|.
CATSDLSPTPHNEQFF
TGTGCCACCAGTGATTTATCGCCTACCCCCCACAATGAGCAGTTCTTC
>.|TRBJ1-2|TRBV6-5|.
CASSDWGPGGGYTF
TGTGCCAGCAGTGACTGGGGGCCAGGTGGCGGCTACACCTTC
>.|TRBJ2-1|TRBV29-1|.
CSAIPGNEQFF
TGCAGCGCCATACCGGGGAATGAGCAGTTCTTC
>.|TRBJ1-5|TRBV30|TRBD1
CAWRPQGLHQPQHF
TGTGCCTGGAGACCACAGGGGCTTCATCAGCCCCAGCATTTT
>.|TRBJ1-2|TRBV7-9|.
CASSLARAGNYGYTF
TGTGCCAGCAGCTTAGCTCGGGCGGGAAACTATGGCTACACCTTC
>.|TRBJ2-5|TRBV7-9|TRBD2
CASRGPGLGVETQYF
TGTGCCAGCAGGGGTCCGGGACTAGGAGTCGAGACCCAGTACTTC
>few|TRBJ2-1|TRBV20-1|.
CSAPQDSVLEQFF
TGCAGTGCTCCCCAGGACTCCGTGCTTGAGCAGTTCTTC
>many|TRBJ2-3|TRBV5-1|.
CASSLGGGGTDTQYF
TGTGCCAGCAGCTTAGGGGGAGGGGGCACAGATACGCAGTATTTT
>.|TRBJ2-1|TRBV20-1|.
CSAFTIANPRDYNEQFF
TGCAGTGCTTTCACTATAGCTAACCCTAGAGACTACAATGAGCAGTTCTTC
>.|TRBJ2-7|TRBV9|TRBD1
CASSVGDRDYEQYF
TGTGCCAGCAGCGTTGGGGACAGGGACTACGAGCAGTACTTC
>.|TRBJ2-1|TRBV21-1|.
CASSKAGLAGAYNEQFF
TGTGCCAGCAGCAAAGCGGGACTAGCGGGAGCCTACAATGAGCAGTTCTTC
>.|TRBJ1-2|TRBV7-2|TRBD1
CASSHRGPNYGYTF
TGTGCCAGCAGCCACAGGGGGCCTAACTATGGCTACACCTTC
>few|TRBJ2-4|TRBV2|.
CASSEITVGKNIQYF
TGTGCCAGCAGTGAAATCACAGTCGGCAAAAACATTCAGTACTTC
>few|TRBJ2-3|TRBV7-9|.
CASGGASTDTQYF
TGTGCCAGCGGGGGGGCTAGCACAGATACGCAGTATTTT
>.|TRBJ2-1|TRBV20-1|.
CSARARGRALYNEQFF
TGCAGTGCTAGGGCCAGGGGGAGGGCCCTATACAATGAGCAGTTCTTC
>few|TRBJ1-2|TRBV6-5|TRBD1
CASSYGQGLGGYTF
TGTGCCAGCAGTTACGGACAGGGGCTAGGGGGCTACACCTTC
>.|TRBJ2-3|TRBV7-9|.
CASSLVPGRTDTQYF
TGTGCCAGCAGCTTAGTTCCAGGGCGCACAGATACGCAGTATTTT
>.|TRBJ2-7|TRBV20-1|.
CSARVEFPYEQYF
TGCAGTGCTAGAGTCGAATTTCCCTACGAGCAGTACTTC
>.|TRBJ2-7|TRBV2|.
CASSRDPNLEQYF
TGTGCCAGCAGCCGGGACCCGAACCTGGAGCAGTACTTC
>.|TRBJ2-1|TRBV20-1|.
CSADAGSYNEQFF
TGCAGTGCCGATGCGGGTTCCTACAATGAGCAGTTCTTC
>.|TRBJ2-3|TRBV5-1|.
CASSPADFTTDTQYF
TGTGCCAGCAGCCCTGCGGACTTCACCACAGATACGCAGTATTTT
>few|TRBJ2-3|TRBV7-6|TRBD1
CASSFGTGGAVDTQYF
TGTGCCAGCAGCTTTGGGACAGGGGGAGCCGTGGATACGCAGTATTTT
>.|TRBJ2-7|TRBV15|.
CATSSDGDSYEQYF
TGTGCCACCAGCAGTGACGGGGATTCCTACGAGCAGTACTTC
>.|TRBJ2-1|TRBV7-3|.
CASSNSDSYNEQFF
TGTGCCAGCAGCAATTCCGACTCCTACAATGAGCAGTTCTTC
>few|TRBJ2-7|TRBV6-2/TRBV6-3|TRBD2
CASRHRGGAYEQYF
TGTGCCAGCAGACACCGGGGGGGGGCCTACGAGCAGTACTTC
>few|TRBJ2-4|TRBV2|.
CASSDLPQILAKNIQYF
TGTGCCAGCAGTGATCTTCCACAGATACTAGCCAAAAACATTCAGTACTTC
>.|TRBJ2-1|TRBV12-3/TRBV12-4|TRBD2
CASNLSAGGPHLGEQFF
TGTGCCAGCAACCTCTCAGCGGGAGGGCCACATTTAGGGGAGCAGTTCTTC